Detailed here is one T cell receptor (beta chain). This clone has just one count. It lacks a known antigen. Base qualities were left out, and no much larger clone turns up one base away. Blood samples for TCR beta sequencing were provided by related transplant donors. Nuclei Lysis Solution was used to extract genomic DNA from fresh or cryopreserved unfractionated peripheral blood mononuclear cells. Via the germline V gene, CDR1 is SGHTA and CDR2 FQGNSA. V trim: 5 bases; J trim: 7 bases; unmatched bases: 7. The CDR3 runs 13 residues from the cysteine to the phenylalanine. Only the CDR3 DNA is retained, 39 bases long and in frame from the first base. The data were obtained in a study of T cell clonotyping in hematopoietic cell transplantation (dated by TCRdb to the early 2020s). With regard to the full study: The study collected more than 120 blood samples from approximately 32 consecutive transplant recipients and their related donors. Recruitment of patients was conducted between late 2015 and January 2017, and follow-up was continued until late 2020 or death. Study-level results and caveats: Only a small fraction of recipient repertoires overlapped donor repertoires, with over 95% appearing de novo at the given depth. Inverse Simpson Index values from donors and from recipients before transplant predicted broader TCR repertoire diversity after transplant. After transplant, TCR diversity in recipients dropped, and pathologically expanded clonotypes increased progressively from day 30 to day 180. Sample size was limited, and cells were not sorted, so CD4 and CD8 repertoire contributions could not be separated.

TCR beta CDR3 regions were amplified from genomic DNA with the immunoSEQ assay, a bias-controlled multiplex PCR using V- and J-specific primers. A second PCR step added a proprietary barcode and Illumina adapter sequences to the CDR3 amplicons. CDR3 libraries were sequenced on an Illumina MiSeq instrument. Per the original workflow: Export and quality control were done with immunoSEQ Analyzer 3.0, while downstream analyses used R Bioconductor and Immunarch. Only productive rearrangements within the normalized downsampled data set were used in the calculation of repertoire metrics. In the normalized cohort, clonotypes with more than 5 templates were defined as pathologically expanded. The Inverse Simpson Index was used to measure repertoire diversity. To capture all clonotypes, the CMV-specificity analyses were run on the non-normalized data set. TCRdb re-hosts the immuneACCESS table, in-frame sequences only. Its copies lack some clones; in the studies checked, an unresolved V gene accounts for under half of them, and the cause for the rest is not known. For V, J and clone size, that table is used; D and trimming come from the DNA. The sample data list approximately 44,000 clones, and approximately 94% of these were observed just once. The ten largest account for about 0.8% of the sample.

This TCR was recovered from a woman between 45 and 60 years old in good health. Some clones in this sample may be carry-over from other donors' samples. The V and J genes are TRBV7-2 and TRBJ2-5; 7 central nucleotides agree with TRBD2. What was sequenced was peripheral blood mononuclear cells. The CDR3 in this case is CASSGGRGRTQYF. The bases are TGTGCCAGCAGCGGGGGGAGGGGCCGGACCCAGTACTTC.